Detailed here is one TCR beta chain. The target antigen is unknown. The record originates from a study of cytomegalovirus exposure and HLA in healthy donors. Across the whole study: Most donors, 70% to 85% of roughly 400 genotyped, fell in the Caucasian-associated ancestry cluster. Study-level results: Analyzed later, most CMV-associated TCR beta chains appeared HLA-restricted. Within an earlier analysis, most TCR beta V segments proved productive either about 87% or about 30% of the time.

Both 60 Vbeta primers and 13 Jbeta primers went into the PCR. Method: immunoSEQ multiplex PCR; TCRdb's copy keeps in-frame clones and lacks some. The sample lists some 170,000 clones, approximately 79% occurring once. The CDR3 is 13 residues long. Germline-derived CDR1 and CDR2 are MDHEN and SYDVKM. Trimming stripped 6 bases from V and 1 base from J, with 9 bases between. The chain links TRBV28 to TRBJ1-1; D is possibly TRBD1 (5 bases). This receptor was obtained from a man aged 35-49 years in good health and CMV-seropositive. Sequences were obtained from PBMCs. CDR3 loop: CASSRDQNTEAFF. The CDR3 bases are TGTGCCAGCAGCAGGGATCAGAACACTGAAGCTTTCTTT.